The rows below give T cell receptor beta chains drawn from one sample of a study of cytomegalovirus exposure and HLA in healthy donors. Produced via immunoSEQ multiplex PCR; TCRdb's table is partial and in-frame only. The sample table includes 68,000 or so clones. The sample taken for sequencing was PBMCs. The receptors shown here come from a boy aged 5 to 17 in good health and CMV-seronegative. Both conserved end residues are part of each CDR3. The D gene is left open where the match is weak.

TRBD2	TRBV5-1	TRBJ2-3	CASSLGLAGSTDTQYF	TGCGCCAGCAGCTTGGGACTAGCGGGGTCCACAGATACGCAGTATTTT
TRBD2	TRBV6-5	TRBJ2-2	CASREGGAGELFF	TGTGCCAGCAGAGAGGGAGGGGCCGGGGAGCTGTTTTTT
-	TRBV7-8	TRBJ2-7	CASSLAGGSYEQYF	TGTGCCAGCAGCTTAGCGGGAGGCTCCTACGAGCAGTACTTC
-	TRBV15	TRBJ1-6	CATSRDRGGSSSYNSPLHF	TGTGCCACCAGCAGAGATAGGGGGGGCTCCAGCTCCTATAATTCACCCCTCCACTTT
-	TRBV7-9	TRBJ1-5	CASSLGTGTRNQPQHF	TGTGCCAGCAGCTTGGGAACAGGGACGAGAAATCAGCCCCAGCATTTT
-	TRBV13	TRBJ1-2	CASSLGQGISDGYTF	TGTGCCAGCAGCTTAGGGCAGGGGATTTCAGATGGCTACACCTTC
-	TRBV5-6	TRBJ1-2	CASSTWNSRNYGYTF	TGTGCCAGCAGCACATGGAACAGTCGGAACTATGGCTACACCTTC
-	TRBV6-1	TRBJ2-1	CASSAGYYNEQFF	TGTGCCAGCAGTGCGGGGTATTACAATGAGCAGTTCTTC
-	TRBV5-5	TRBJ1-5	CASSRGGGWDQPQHF	TGTGCCAGCAGCCGCGGCGGGGGATGGGATCAGCCCCAGCATTTT
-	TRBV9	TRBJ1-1	CASSPGRVSNTEAFF	TGTGCCAGCAGCCCCGGTCGGGTGTCGAACACTGAAGCTTTCTTT
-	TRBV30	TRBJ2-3	CAWSQSTDTQYF	TGTGCCTGGAGTCAAAGCACAGATACGCAGTATTTT
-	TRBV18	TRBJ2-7	CASSPPNQGQTAEQYF	TGTGCCAGCTCACCCCCTAACCAAGGACAGACGGCCGAGCAGTACTTC
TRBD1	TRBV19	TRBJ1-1	CASSISQGVTEAFF	TGTGCCAGTAGTATCTCACAGGGGGTAACTGAAGCTTTCTTT
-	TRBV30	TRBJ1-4	CAWKGVFREKLFF	TGTGCCTGGAAGGGGGTGTTTAGGGAAAAACTGTTTTTT
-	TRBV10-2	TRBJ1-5	CASSGGGKQPQHF	TGCGCCAGCAGTGGGGGGGGAAAGCAGCCCCAGCATTTT
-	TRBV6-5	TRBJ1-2	CASKGANYGYTF	TGTGCCAGCAAGGGGGCTAACTATGGCTACACCTTC
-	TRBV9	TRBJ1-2	CASSGRDSFYGYTF	TGTGCCAGCAGCGGGAGGGACTCCTTCTATGGCTACACCTTC
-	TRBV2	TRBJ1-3	CASSEARLVGNTIYF	TGTGCCAGCAGTGAAGCCCGACTAGTGGGAAACACCATATATTTT
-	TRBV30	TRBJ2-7	CAWRGRTGRSLSYEQYF	TGTGCCTGGAGGGGTCGAACCGGGAGATCCCTCTCCTACGAGCAGTACTTC
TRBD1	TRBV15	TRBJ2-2	CATSRDGQATGELFF	TGTGCCACCAGCAGAGATGGACAGGCCACCGGGGAGCTGTTTTTT
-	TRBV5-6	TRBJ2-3	CASGGRLGGDTQYF	TGTGCCAGCGGGGGTCGATTAGGGGGAGATACGCAGTATTTT
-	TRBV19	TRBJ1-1	CASIEGRDTEAFF	TGTGCCAGTATTGAGGGAAGGGACACTGAAGCTTTCTTT
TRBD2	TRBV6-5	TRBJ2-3	CASKALGGSTDTQYF	TGTGCCAGCAAAGCTTTGGGGGGGTCCACAGATACGCAGTATTTT
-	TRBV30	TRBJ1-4	CACHPNRIDEKLFF	TGTGCCTGCCACCCGAACAGGATCGACGAAAAACTGTTTTTT
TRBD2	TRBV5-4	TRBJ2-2	CASSPSGAGDPGELFF	TGTGCCAGCAGCCCATCAGGAGCGGGAGACCCCGGGGAGCTGTTTTTT
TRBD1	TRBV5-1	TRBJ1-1	CASGDRGPNTEAFF	TGCGCCAGCGGCGACAGGGGCCCGAACACTGAAGCTTTCTTT
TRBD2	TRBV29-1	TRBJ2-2	CSGGLAGVAGLNTGELFF	TGCAGCGGAGGTCTAGCGGGAGTAGCTGGCTTGAACACCGGGGAGCTGTTTTTT
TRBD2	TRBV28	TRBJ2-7	CASSFITSGHTPYEQYF	TGTGCCAGCAGTTTCATCACTAGCGGGCACACCCCCTACGAGCAGTACTTC
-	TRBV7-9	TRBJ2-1	CASSFTGLNNEQFF	TGTGCCAGCAGCTTTACTGGACTTAACAATGAGCAGTTCTTC
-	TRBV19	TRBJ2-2	CASSQYTGELFF	TGTGCCAGTAGTCAATACACCGGGGAGCTGTTTTTT
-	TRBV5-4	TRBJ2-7	CASSLQAITGEQYF	TGTGCCAGCAGCTTGCAAGCTATTACGGGCGAGCAGTACTTC
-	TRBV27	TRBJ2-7	CASSLSETRLPYEQYF	TGTGCCAGCAGTTTATCGGAGACTAGATTGCCATACGAGCAGTACTTC
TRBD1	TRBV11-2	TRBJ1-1	CASSSYRGGGTEAFF	TGTGCCAGCAGCTCGTACAGGGGTGGGGGCACTGAAGCTTTCTTT
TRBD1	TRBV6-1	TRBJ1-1	CASSADRGMADTEAFF	TGTGCCAGCAGTGCCGACAGGGGGATGGCCGACACTGAAGCTTTCTTT
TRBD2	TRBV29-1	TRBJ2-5	CSVRLAGGPSGETQYF	TGCAGCGTTCGACTAGCGGGAGGGCCGAGCGGGGAGACCCAGTACTTC
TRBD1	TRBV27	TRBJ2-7	CASISGRGSYEQYF	TGTGCCAGCATCTCGGGCAGGGGGTCCTACGAGCAGTACTTC
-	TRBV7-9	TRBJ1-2	CASSAQGLGGYTF	TGTGCCAGCAGCGCCCAGGGGCTTGGGGGCTACACCTTC
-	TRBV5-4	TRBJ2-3	CASSVAALGTDTQYF	TGTGCCAGCAGCGTGGCAGCGCTGGGCACAGATACGCAGTATTTT
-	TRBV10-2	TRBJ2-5	CASSARFETQYF	TGCGCCAGCAGTGCGCGATTCGAGACCCAGTACTTC
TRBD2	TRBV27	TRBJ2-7	CASSQTSGMSYEQYF	TGTGCCAGCAGCCAGACTAGCGGGATGTCCTACGAGCAGTACTTC
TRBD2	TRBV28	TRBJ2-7	CASSLYGGTYEQYF	TGTGCCAGCAGCCTTTACGGGGGGACCTACGAGCAGTACTTC
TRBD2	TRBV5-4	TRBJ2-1	CASSGEGNEQFF	TGTGCCAGCAGCGGGGAGGGAAATGAGCAGTTCTTC
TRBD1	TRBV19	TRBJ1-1	CATSPRNRGNTEAFF	TGTGCCACTAGCCCTAGGAACAGGGGAAACACTGAAGCTTTCTTT
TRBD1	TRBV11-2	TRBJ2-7	CASSFGQDYEQYF	TGTGCCAGCAGCTTCGGACAGGACTACGAGCAGTACTTC
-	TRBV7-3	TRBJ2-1	CASSLRQADNEQFF	TGTGCCAGCAGCTTACGACAGGCAGACAATGAGCAGTTCTTC
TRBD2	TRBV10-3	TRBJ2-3	CAISVGGLAGVGGTDTQYF	TGTGCCATCAGTGTCGGGGGACTAGCGGGAGTCGGGGGCACAGATACGCAGTATTTT
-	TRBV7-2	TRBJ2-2	CASSLVGGNAGELFF	TGTGCCAGCAGCTTAGTTGGCGGGAATGCCGGGGAGCTGTTTTTT
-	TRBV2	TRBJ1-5	CASSESGFSNQPQHF	TGTGCCAGCAGTGAATCGGGTTTTAGCAATCAGCCCCAGCATTTT